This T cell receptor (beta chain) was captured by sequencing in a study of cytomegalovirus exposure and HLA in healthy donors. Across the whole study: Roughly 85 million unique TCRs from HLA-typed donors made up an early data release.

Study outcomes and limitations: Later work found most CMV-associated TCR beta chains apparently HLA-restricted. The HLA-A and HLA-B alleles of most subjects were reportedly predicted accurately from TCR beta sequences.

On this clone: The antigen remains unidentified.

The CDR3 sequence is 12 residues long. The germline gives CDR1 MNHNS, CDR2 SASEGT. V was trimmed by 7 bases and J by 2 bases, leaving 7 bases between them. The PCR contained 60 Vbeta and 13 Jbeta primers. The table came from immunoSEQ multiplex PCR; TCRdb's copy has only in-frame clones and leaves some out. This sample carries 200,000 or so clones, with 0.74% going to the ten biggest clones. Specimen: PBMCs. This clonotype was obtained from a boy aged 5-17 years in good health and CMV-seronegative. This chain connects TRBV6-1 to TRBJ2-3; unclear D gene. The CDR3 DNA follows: TGTGCCAGCACCCGAGACACAGATACGCAGTATTTT. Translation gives CASTRDTDTQYF.